Each of the 20 T cell receptor beta chains below was sequenced from the same sample in a study of neurological immune-mediated disorders. TCRdb ran MiXCR on the 5' RACE reads and lists one entry per CDR3 protein. Seen here are around 14,000 distinct CDR3 sequences, 6% to 8% observed once, and the top ten hold around 22%. The sample comprised CD8+ T cells from blood. Receptors originate from a woman between 40 and 55 years old in good health.

By share, this clonotype counts as medium-sized. V and J are TRBV7-8 and TRBJ1-1; 10 nucleotides align to TRBD1. This CDR3 comprises 14 residues. Germline CDR1 and CDR2: SGHVS and FQNEAQ. Trimming cost V 5 bases and J 4 bases; bases outside gene matches: 4. The CDR3 DNA reads TGTGCCAGCAGCGCCTGGACAGGGGGCACTGAAGCTTTCTTT. Amino acid sequence: CASSAWTGGTEAFF.

This clonotype was counted ten times or more. This rearrangement joins TRBV5-1 to TRBJ2-1; weak D call: TRBD1 (5 bases). The V gene's germline CDR1 is SGHRS and CDR2 YFSETQ. This CDR3 spans 12 amino acids. V was clipped by 5 bases and J by 4 bases, with 7 bases between them. CDR3 coding DNA: TGCGCCAGCAGTCAGGGTTACAATGAGCAGTTCTTC. Protein product: CASSQGYNEQFF.

This clonotype was counted many times. This chain connects TRBV5-1 to TRBJ1-5; no clear D gene. The CDR3 is made up of 14 amino acids. V dropped 3 bases and J dropped 4 bases, with 11 bases sitting between them. Looked up from germline, CDR1 is SGHRS and CDR2 is YFSETQ. This CDR3 is CASSSNPGNQPQHF. The DNA for the CDR3 is TGCGCCAGCAGCTCAAACCCGGGGAATCAGCCCCAGCATTTT.

This clonotype was found many times. The V and J genes are TRBV12-3 or TRBV12-4 and TRBJ2-1; D gene uncertain. The CDR3 is 14 amino acids. Deletions cut 3 bases from V and 4 bases from J, with 10 bases between. The CDR3 region is CASSFLGTYNEQFF. CDR3 in DNA: TGTGCCAGCAGTTTTTTGGGTACTTACAATGAGCAGTTCTTC.

The gene calls are TRBV20-1 and TRBJ1-5; maybe TRBD1 (6 bases). The CDR3 covers 14 residues. Germline assignment: CDR1 DFQATT and CDR2 SNEGSKA (reference sequence). The ends were cut back, 5 bases at V and 3 bases at J, with 14 bases in the middle. The CDR3 reads CSAPGALSNQPQHF. CDR3 DNA sequence: TGCAGTGCTCCAGGGGCTCTCTCCAATCAGCCCCAGCATTTT.

This clonotype was observed many times. The rearrangement joins TRBV2 to TRBJ1-5, with D maybe TRBD1 (5 bases). Trimming removed 6 bases from V and 1 base from J, with 7 bases in between. The CDR3 has 13 amino acids. Germline V gene sequence: CDR1 SNHLY, CDR2 FYNNEI. The CDR3 sequence is CASRGGSNQPQHF. The CDR3 DNA is TGTGCCAGCAGGGGGGGGAGCAATCAGCCCCAGCATTTT.

This clonotype appeared many times. Sequence at one end of the junction differs from germline and may be a read error. J is TRBJ2-7 and V is TRBV12-3 or TRBV12-4; 9 nucleotides line up with TRBD1. CDR3 length: 14 amino acids. CDR3 amino acids: CASSPGTGFAYEHF. The CDR3, as DNA: TGTGCCAGCAGTCCCGGGACAGGGTTTGCCTACGAGCACTTC.

Ten or more counts support this clonotype. The chain has TRBV2 and TRBJ1-4, with TRBD1 as a possible D gene (6 bases). This CDR3 has 15 amino acids. V was pared by 4 bases and J by 5 bases, with 14 bases between. CDR1 and CDR2 (germline): SNHLY, FYNNEI. CDR3 protein: CASSVSGDKNEKLFF. The CDR3 nucleotides read TGTGCCAGCAGTGTATCGGGGGACAAGAATGAAAAACTGTTTTTT.

In this sample, this clonotype turned up many times. The V call is TRBV20-1, the J call TRBJ2-1; the match to TRBD2 covers 12 bases. CDR1 and CDR2 (germline): DFQATT, SNEGSKA (reference sequence). V shed 0 bases and J 0 bases; nucleotides not matched to a gene: 3. The CDR3 is made up of 17 amino acids. Here the CDR3 reads CSARDLTSGSSYNEQFF. The CDR3 DNA is TGCAGTGCTAGAGATTTGACTAGCGGGAGCTCCTACAATGAGCAGTTCTTC.

This clonotype was counted ten times or more. V and J are TRBV6-5 and TRBJ1-2; 9 bases map to TRBD1. Losses at the gene ends were 4 bases for V and 4 bases for J; bases not matched to a gene: 7. CDR1 MNHEY and CDR2 SVGAGI come from the germline V gene. CDR3 length: 15 residues. The DNA for the CDR3 is TGTGCCAGCAGTTCCGGGACAGGGTTTTTCTATGGCTACACCTTC. Protein: CASSSGTGFFYGYTF.

This clonotype was recorded many times. The rearrangement joins TRBV27 to TRBJ2-1; TRBD2 aligns across 14 bases. This CDR3 contains 15 residues. V dropped 2 bases and J dropped 8; count of bases not matched to a gene: 2. The germline CDR1 and CDR2 sequences are MNHEY and SMNVEV (reference sequence). CDR3 amino acids: CASSLGTSGSYEQFF. As DNA, the CDR3 is TGTGCCAGCAGTTTAGGGACTAGCGGGAGTTATGAGCAGTTCTTC.

This clonotype occurred many times. The J gene is TRBJ2-7, the V gene TRBV10-3, with 8 bases identical to TRBD2. The CDR3 extends over 12 amino acids. Germline trimming cut 10 bases from V and 0 bases from J; bases unmatched to any gene: 2. CDR1 is ENHRY and CDR2 is SYGVKD in the germline V gene. The CDR3: CATLADSYEQYF. The CDR3 DNA follows: TGTGCCACACTAGCGGACTCCTACGAGCAGTACTTC.

The sample holds many counts of this clonotype. This chain uses TRBV2 with TRBJ2-1; possibly TRBD1 or TRBD2 for D (5 bases each). The CDR3 length is 15 residues. With 3 bases removed from V and 8 bases from J, the gap between germline ends came to 17 bases. Germline loops: CDR1 SNHLY, CDR2 FYNNEI. Here the CDR3 reads CASSDEGPVGDEQFF. CDR3 sequence (DNA): TGTGCCAGCAGTGACGAGGGACCAGTGGGCGATGAGCAGTTCTTC.

This clonotype was detected many times. This chain uses TRBV20-1 with TRBJ2-7, with D possibly matching TRBD2 (6 bases). The CDR3 sequence is 15 residues long. Germline loops: CDR1 DFQATT, CDR2 SNEGSKA (reference sequence). Trimming took 1 base from V and 2 from J, leaving 15 bases between them. CDR3 sequence (DNA): TGCAGTGCTAGAGGATTCCGGGACTCAGCCTACGAGCAGTACTTC. Protein sequence: CSARGFRDSAYEQYF.

This clonotype has at least ten counts. V is TRBV19 and J is TRBJ2-7; 11 bases align to TRBD1. Trimming at V came to 9 bases and at J to 1 base, leaving 2 bases not matched to a gene. The germline V gene encodes CDR1 LNHDA and CDR2 SQIVND (reference sequence). This CDR3 spans 13 amino acids. The CDR3 DNA is TGTGCCAGCCGGGACAGGGGGTCCTACGAGCAGTACTTC. Its translation: CASRDRGSYEQYF.

This clonotype has at least ten counts. J is TRBJ1-5 and V is TRBV5-1; the D gene is possibly TRBD1 (5 bases). V was pared by 0 bases and J by 6 bases, with 7 bases between. This CDR3 comprises 13 residues. Germline V gene sequence: CDR1 SGHRS, CDR2 YFSETQ. This CDR3 is CASSLVGAQPQHF. The CDR3 region has the DNA TGCGCCAGCAGCTTGGTAGGGGCTCAGCCCCAGCATTTT.

At least ten counts were recorded for this clonotype. The J gene is TRBJ2-3, the V gene TRBV12-3 or TRBV12-4; 7 bases are a match to TRBD2. V lost 3 bases and J lost 4; bases outside the gene matches: 4. The CDR3 is made up of 14 amino acids. DNA for the CDR3: TGTGCCAGCAGTTTGGGAGGGCCAGCAGATACGCAGTATTTT. Translated: CASSLGGPADTQYF.

This clonotype was picked up many times. CDR3 coding DNA: TGCAGCGTCCGGGAGATCCACTATGGCTACACCTTC. Its protein product is CSVREIHYGYTF. The chain links TRBV29-1 to TRBJ1-2, with unresolved D. The CDR3 extends over 12 amino acids. Germline V gene sequence: CDR1 SQVTM, CDR2 ANQGSEA. V was cut by 6 bases and J by 3 bases, with 11 bases left in between. Full variable domain (rest looked up from reference TRBV29-1 and TRBJ1-2): SAVISQKPSRDICQRGTSLTIQCQVDSQVTMMFWYRQQPGQSLTLIATANQGSEATYESGFVIDKFPISRPNLTFSTLTVSNMSPEDSSIYLCSVREIHYGYTFGSGTRLTVV.

The table lists this clonotype with many counts. The chain carries TRBV15 and TRBJ2-1; TRBD2 might be the D (6 bases). In germline, CDR1 is LNHNV, CDR2 YYDKDF (reference sequence). V lost 0 bases and J lost 8, with 14 bases in between. This CDR3 has 15 residues. In nucleotides, the CDR3 is TGTGCCACCAGCAGAGAGGCCGGGAGAATTGATGAGCAGTTCTTC. It translates to CATSREAGRIDEQFF.

This clonotype occurred many times. The genes are TRBV28 and TRBJ1-1, with a tentative D call TRBD1 (6 bases). Germline V gene sequence: CDR1 MDHEN, CDR2 SYDVKM. V gave up 5 bases and J gave up 0 bases, with 19 bases separating them. The CDR3 has 17 residues. The CDR3 loop reads CASSVPRGLTMNTEAFF. Here the CDR3 DNA reads TGTGCCAGCAGTGTGCCCCGGGGGCTTACGATGAACACTGAAGCTTTCTTT.